This record looks at one T cell receptor beta chain sequence and its context. No antigen is known for it. TCRdb re-called the 5' RACE reads with MiXCR, one entry per CDR3 protein. Of some 450,000 distinct CDR3 sequences listed, 18% are singletons. This sample is part of a study of T-cell memory formation after mild COVID-19. Study outcomes and limitations: Contracting CD4+ clones sat mainly in CM and EM; CD8+ in EMRA.

V lost 3 bases and J 6 bases, leaving 6 bases between the germline ends. The CDR3 is 13 amino acids. What was sequenced was PBMCs or a T cell subset sorted from them (not recorded which). This TCR was recovered from a young man who had mild COVID-19 (a few samples of this study predate the infection). Cell type and time point are not known. The chain combines TRBV12-3 or TRBV12-4 with TRBJ1-6; unclear D gene. The DNA for the CDR3 is TGTGCCAGCAGTTTCAACATTAATTCACCCCTCCACTTT. This translates into CASSFNINSPLHF.